This T cell receptor beta chain came from a study of graft-versus-host responses after intestinal transplantation. Data came from immunoSEQ multiplex PCR; TCRdb stores just in-frame clones and leaves some out. The sample holds 90,000 to 150,000 clones, approximately 96% seen once. In regard to this clone: Its cognate antigen is unknown.

The source is a human donor who received an intestinal transplant. The sequences come from unstimulated CD8+ T cells sorted from spleen or lymph node cells, collected before intestinal transplant.

The DNA of the CDR3 is TGTGCCAGCAGTGAATCTTGGAGTGGCTCCTACGAGCAGTACTTC. This gives the protein CASSESWSGSYEQYF. This chain connects TRBV25-1 to TRBJ2-7; D is unclear. Between the trimmed V and J ends, which lost 1 base and 0 bases, there was a span of 10 bases. This CDR3 region has 15 residues. Germline V CDR1 and CDR2: MGHDK, SYGVNS.